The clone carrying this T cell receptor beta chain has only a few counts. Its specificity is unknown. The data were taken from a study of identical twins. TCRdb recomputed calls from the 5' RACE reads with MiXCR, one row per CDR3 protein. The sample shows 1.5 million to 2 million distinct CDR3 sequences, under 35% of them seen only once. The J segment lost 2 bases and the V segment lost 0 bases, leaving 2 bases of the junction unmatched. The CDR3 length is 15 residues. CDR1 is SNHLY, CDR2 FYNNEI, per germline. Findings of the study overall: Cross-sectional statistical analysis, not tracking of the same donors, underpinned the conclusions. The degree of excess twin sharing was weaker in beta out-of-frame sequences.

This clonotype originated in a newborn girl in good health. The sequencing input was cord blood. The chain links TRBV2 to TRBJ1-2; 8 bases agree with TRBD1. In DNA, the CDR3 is TGTGCCAGCAGTGAAGCGGCAGGGGGCAACTATGGCTACACCTTC. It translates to CASSEAAGGNYGYTF.